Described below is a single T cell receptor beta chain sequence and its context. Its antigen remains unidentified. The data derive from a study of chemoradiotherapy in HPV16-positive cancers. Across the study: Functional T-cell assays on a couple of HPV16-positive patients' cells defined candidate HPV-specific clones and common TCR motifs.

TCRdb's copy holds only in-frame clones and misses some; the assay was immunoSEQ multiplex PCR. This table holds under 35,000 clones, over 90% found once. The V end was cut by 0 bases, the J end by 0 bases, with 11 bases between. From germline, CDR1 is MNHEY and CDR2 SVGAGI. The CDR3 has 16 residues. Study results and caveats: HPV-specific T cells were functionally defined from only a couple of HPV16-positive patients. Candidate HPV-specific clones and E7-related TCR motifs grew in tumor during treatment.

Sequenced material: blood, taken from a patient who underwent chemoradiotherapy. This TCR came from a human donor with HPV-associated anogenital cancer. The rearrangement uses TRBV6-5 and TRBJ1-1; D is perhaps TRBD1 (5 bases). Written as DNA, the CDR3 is TGTGCCAGCAGTTACTCTAACAGAGGGGTGAACACTGAAGCTTTCTTT. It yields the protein CASSYSNRGVNTEAFF.